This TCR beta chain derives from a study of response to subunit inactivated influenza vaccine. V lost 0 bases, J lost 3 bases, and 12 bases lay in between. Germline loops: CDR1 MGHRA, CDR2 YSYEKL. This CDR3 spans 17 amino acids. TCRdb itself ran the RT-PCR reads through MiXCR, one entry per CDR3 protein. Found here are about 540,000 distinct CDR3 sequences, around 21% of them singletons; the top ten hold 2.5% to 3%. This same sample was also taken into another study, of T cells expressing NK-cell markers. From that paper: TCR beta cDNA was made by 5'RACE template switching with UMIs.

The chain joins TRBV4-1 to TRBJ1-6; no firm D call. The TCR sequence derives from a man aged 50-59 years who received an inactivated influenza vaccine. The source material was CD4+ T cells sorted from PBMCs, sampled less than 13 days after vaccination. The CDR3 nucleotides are TGCGCCAGCAGCCAAGATCCTAAGACCCTCTATAATTCACCCCTCCACTTT. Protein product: CASSQDPKTLYNSPLHF.